This T cell receptor beta chain is from a study of blood T cell repertoires in COVID-19. The V gene's germline CDR1 is MNHEY and CDR2 SMNVEV (reference sequence). CDR3 length: 14 amino acids. V lost 5 bases and J 6 bases, leaving 15 bases between the germline ends. Assay used: immunoSEQ multiplex PCR; TCRdb lists only in-frame clones, some missing. This sample has a few hundred thousand clones; 65% to 90% occur once, and the top ten carry 3.5% to 4.5%. The sample taken for sequencing was PBMCs or T cells enriched from blood (not recorded which). The clonotype was recovered from a woman in her thirties or forties with acute COVID-19. The chain couples TRBV27 to TRBJ2-3; D possibly corresponds to TRBD2 (5 bases). DNA for the CDR3: TGTGCCAGCAGTCAGGCAGGACTGTTGGATACGCAGTATTTT. Its protein is CASSQAGLLDTQYF.